What follows are 10 T cell receptor beta chains derived from one specimen sequenced in a study of CD8 T cells in Susac syndrome. The RNA, roughly 0.45 to 1 ug, was put through reverse transcription using random hexamers. TCRdb reprocessed the immunoSEQ multiplex PCR reads via MiXCR and lists one record per CDR3 protein. The data show 120,000 or so distinct CDR3 sequences, 94% seen once. Sequenced material: CD4+ T cells from PBMCs. The receptor set was obtained from a human donor with multiple sclerosis.

The rearrangement links TRBV6-1 to TRBJ1-5, with D unclear. Trimming removed 6 bases from V and 4 bases from J, with 10 bases in between. Germline V gene data show CDR1 as MNHNS and CDR2 as SASEGT. The length of the CDR3 is 13 residues. The CDR3 sequence is CASRATSNQPQHF. CDR3 in DNA: TGTGCCAGCAGGGCGACCTCTAATCAGCCCCAGCATTTT.

The DNA of the CDR3 is TGTGCCAGTAGTGTGGGGGGCTTGACCTACGAGCAGTACTTC. It specifies CASSVGGLTYEQYF. The gene calls are TRBV19 and TRBJ2-7; D tentatively fits TRBD1 or TRBD2 (6 bases each). Germline CDR1 is LNHDA and CDR2 is SQIVND (reference sequence). V was pared by 5 bases and J by 2 bases, with 13 bases between. The CDR3 runs 14 residues.

V gene TRBV25-1 combines with J gene TRBJ1-2; D is uncertain. The CDR3 is 13 amino acids. Trimming left V 4 bases short and J 4 bases short, with 10 bases between. Germline assignment: CDR1 MGHDK and CDR2 SYGVNS. Here the CDR3 reads CASSAYSGYGYTF. CDR3 DNA: TGTGCCAGCAGTGCCTATTCGGGCTATGGCTACACCTTC.

This clonotype was counted a single time. The gene calls are TRBV3-1 and TRBJ2-1; 10 bases fit TRBD2. Germline CDR1 reads LGHDT; CDR2 reads YNNKEL (reference sequence). The CDR3 contains 17 residues. V was pared by 4 bases and J by 7 bases, with 13 bases of the junction left unmatched. The CDR3 nucleotides are TGTGCCAGCAGCCCAAGGAAAGCGGGAGGGACCGGGAATGAGCAGTTCTTC. This encodes CASSPRKAGGTGNEQFF.

The rearrangement uses TRBV3-1 and TRBJ1-5, with D possibly matching TRBD1 (5 bases). The CDR3 sequence is 14 residues long. The germline V gene has CDR1 LGHDT and CDR2 YNNKEL (reference sequence). The germline V and J ends were trimmed by 3 bases and 7 bases, with 13 bases remaining between them. The CDR3 region is CASSQAGVGQPQHF. In DNA, the CDR3 is TGTGCCAGCAGCCAGGCGGGGGTAGGGCAGCCCCAGCATTTT.

The rearrangement joins TRBV6-2 or TRBV6-3 to TRBJ2-1; D is possibly TRBD1 (5 bases). Looked up from germline, CDR1 is MNHEY and CDR2 is SVGEGT. V lost 1 base and J 12 bases, leaving 13 bases between the germline ends. The CDR3 has 13 amino acids. The CDR3 DNA reads as TGTGCCAGCAGTTACTACTACCAGGGCGCGCAGTTCTTC. As protein: CASSYYYQGAQFF.

The gene calls are TRBV18 and TRBJ2-5, with D perhaps TRBD1 or TRBD2 (6 bases each). Per the germline V gene, CDR1 is KGHSH and CDR2 is LQKENI. Trimming stripped 4 bases from V and 4 bases from J, with 19 bases between. CDR3 length: 16 amino acids. CDR3: CASSLVDGGRGETQYF. CDR3 DNA: TGTGCCAGCTCACTAGTCGACGGGGGCCGGGGAGAGACCCAGTACTTC.

This clonotype was recorded once. V and J are TRBV29-1 and TRBJ2-4; perhaps D is TRBD1 or TRBD2 (5 bases each). Looked up from germline, CDR1 is SQVTM and CDR2 is ANQGSEA. The CDR3 spans 11 residues. Trimming took 4 bases from V and 5 from J, leaving 6 bases between them. The CDR3, as DNA: TGCAGCGTTGGAGGGGAAAACATTCAGTACTTC. It is translated as CSVGGENIQYF.

This chain joins TRBV30 and TRBJ1-1; D ambiguous. Germline assignment: CDR1 GTSNPN and CDR2 SVGIG (reference sequence). The CDR3 has 12 amino acids. V was pared by 2 bases and J by 2 bases, with 6 bases between. The CDR3 DNA sequence: TGTGCCTGGAGTAAAGAAAACACTGAAGCTTTCTTT. It yields the protein CAWSKENTEAFF.

The J gene is TRBJ2-5, the V gene TRBV4-1, with 11 bases matching TRBD1. After removal of 4 bases from V and 2 bases from J, the junction contained 6 bases not matched to a gene. Germline V gives CDR1 MGHRA, CDR2 YSYEKL. CDR3 size: 16 residues. The CDR3 is CASSRPGDRGQETQYF. In DNA form, the CDR3 reads TGCGCCAGCAGCCGACCCGGGGACAGGGGGCAAGAGACCCAGTACTTC.